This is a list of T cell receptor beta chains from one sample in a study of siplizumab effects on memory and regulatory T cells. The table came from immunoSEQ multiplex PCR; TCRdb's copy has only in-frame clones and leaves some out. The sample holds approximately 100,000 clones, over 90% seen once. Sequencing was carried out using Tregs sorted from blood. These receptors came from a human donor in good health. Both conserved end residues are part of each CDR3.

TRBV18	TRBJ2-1	CASSRDISSYNEQFF
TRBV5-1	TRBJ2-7	CASSFVQGSYEQYF
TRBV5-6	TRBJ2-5	CASTGGIGANSRYQETQYF
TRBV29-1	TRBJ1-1	CSVAGRGRNTEAFF
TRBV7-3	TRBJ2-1	CASSRGLAGGPGNEQFF
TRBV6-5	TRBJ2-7	CASSYSAPYEQYF
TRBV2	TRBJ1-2	CASSYQRGGSRGYTF
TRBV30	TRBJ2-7	CAWSVSAYEQYF
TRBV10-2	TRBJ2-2	CASSGSPSGSSGELFF
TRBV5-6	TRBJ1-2	CASSLPGNYGYTF
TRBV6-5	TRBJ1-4	CASTDTTNEKLFF
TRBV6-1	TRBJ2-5	CASSEVRVAGARGETQYF
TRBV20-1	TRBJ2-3	CSAKTVDTQYF
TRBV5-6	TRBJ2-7	CASSLLAGYEQYF
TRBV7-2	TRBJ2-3	CASSLGLAGGTDTQYF
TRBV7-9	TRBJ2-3	CASSLSGADTQYF
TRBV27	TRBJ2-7	CASGYWSGYEQYF
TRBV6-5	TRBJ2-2	CASSQTGAGTGELFF
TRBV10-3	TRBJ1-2	CAISDARDRAGYTF
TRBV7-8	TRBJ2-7	CASSPGVSSYEQYF
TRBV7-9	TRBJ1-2	CASSPGQGAGGYTF
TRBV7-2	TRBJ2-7	CASSPTAGRREQYF
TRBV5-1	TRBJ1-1	CASSLDSLNTEAFF
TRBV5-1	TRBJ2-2	CASSFTAVGAGSGELFF
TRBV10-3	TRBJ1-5	CAISESGKEPQHF
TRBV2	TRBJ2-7	CASSHRGKRYEQYF
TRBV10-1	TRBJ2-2	CASKGTSGRAKDTGELFF
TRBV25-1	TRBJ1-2	CASSEWQGDKNGYTF
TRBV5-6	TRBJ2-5	CASSRITGVETQYF
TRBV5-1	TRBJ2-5	CASSPGLEETQYF
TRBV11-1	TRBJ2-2	CASSPRWGRGTGELFF
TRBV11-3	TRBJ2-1	CASSSLAELYNEQFF
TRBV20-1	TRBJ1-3	CSARGRNTIYF
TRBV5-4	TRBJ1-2	CASTLGEGGYTF
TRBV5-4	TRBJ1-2	CASSLAGIVPGYTF
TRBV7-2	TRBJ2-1	CASGLRRDGEQFF
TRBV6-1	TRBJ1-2	CASSARTTGGGGYTF
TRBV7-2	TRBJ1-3	CASSLGGVYGNTIYF
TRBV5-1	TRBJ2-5	CASSLVQAGETQYF
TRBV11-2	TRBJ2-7	CASSLAGTGGFYEQYF
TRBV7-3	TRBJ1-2	CASSSGLPGDYGYTF
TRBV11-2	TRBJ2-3	CASSLGGIDTQYF
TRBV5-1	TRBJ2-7	CASRSLGQGSSEQYF
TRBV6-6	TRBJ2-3	CASSYWGGITDTQYF
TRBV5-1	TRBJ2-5	CASSLGDGGVGETQYF
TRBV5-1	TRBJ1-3	CASSLVQGPGNTIYF
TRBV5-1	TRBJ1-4	CASSLRAGGEKLFF